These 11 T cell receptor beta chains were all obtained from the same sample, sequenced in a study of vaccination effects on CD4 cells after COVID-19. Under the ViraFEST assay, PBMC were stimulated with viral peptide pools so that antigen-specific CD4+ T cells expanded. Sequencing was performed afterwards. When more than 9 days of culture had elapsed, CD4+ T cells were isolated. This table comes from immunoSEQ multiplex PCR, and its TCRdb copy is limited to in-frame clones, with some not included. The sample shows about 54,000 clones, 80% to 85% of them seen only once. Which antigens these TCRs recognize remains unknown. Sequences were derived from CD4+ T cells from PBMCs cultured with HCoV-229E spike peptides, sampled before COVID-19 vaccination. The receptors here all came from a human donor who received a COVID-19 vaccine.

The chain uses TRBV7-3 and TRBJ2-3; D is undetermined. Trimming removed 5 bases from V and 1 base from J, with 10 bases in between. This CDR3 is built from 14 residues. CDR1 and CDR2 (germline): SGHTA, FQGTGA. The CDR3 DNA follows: TGTGCCAGCAGCCAAGACTGGGGCACAGATACGCAGTATTTT. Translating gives CASSQDWGTDTQYF.

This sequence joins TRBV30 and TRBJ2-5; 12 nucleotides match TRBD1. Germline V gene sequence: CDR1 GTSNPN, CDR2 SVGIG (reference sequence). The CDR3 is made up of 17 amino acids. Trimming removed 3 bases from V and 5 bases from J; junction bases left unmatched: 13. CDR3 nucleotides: TGTGCCTGGAGGTATCCGGGACAGGGGGCCCCTCGCGAGACCCAGTACTTC. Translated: CAWRYPGQGAPRETQYF.

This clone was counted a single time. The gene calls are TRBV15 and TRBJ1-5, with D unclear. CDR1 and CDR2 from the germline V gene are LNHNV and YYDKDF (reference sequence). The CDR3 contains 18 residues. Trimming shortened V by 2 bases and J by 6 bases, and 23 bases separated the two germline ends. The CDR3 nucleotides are TGTGCCACCAGCAGAAAGAGAGATCGCGGAAAAGAGTCTCAGCCCCAGCATTTT. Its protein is CATSRKRDRGKESQPQHF.

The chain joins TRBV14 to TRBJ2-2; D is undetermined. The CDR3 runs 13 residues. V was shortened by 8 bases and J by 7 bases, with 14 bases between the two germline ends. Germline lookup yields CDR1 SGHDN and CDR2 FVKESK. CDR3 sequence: CASRWGMSGELFF. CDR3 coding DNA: TGTGCCAGCCGGTGGGGTATGAGCGGGGAGCTGTTTTTT. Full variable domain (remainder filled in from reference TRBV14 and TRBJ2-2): EAGVTQFPSHSVIEKGQTVTLRCDPISGHDNLYWYRRVMGKEIKFLLHFVKESKQDESGMPNNRFLAERTGGTYSTLKVQPAELEDSGVYFCASRWGMSGELFFGEGSRLTVL.

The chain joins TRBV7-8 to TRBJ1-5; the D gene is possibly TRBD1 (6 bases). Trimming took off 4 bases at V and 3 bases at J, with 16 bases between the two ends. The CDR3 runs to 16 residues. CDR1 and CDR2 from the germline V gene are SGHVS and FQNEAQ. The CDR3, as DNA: TGTGCCAGCAGCTCCTCAGGGCGGGACACCAATCAGCCCCAGCATTTT. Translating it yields CASSSSGRDTNQPQHF.

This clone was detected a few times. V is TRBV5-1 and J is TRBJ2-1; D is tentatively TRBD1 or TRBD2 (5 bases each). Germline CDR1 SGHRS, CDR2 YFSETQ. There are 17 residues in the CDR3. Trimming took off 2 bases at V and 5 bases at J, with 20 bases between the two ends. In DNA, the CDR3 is TGCGCCAGCAGCTTCGTTTCGACCGGGGCCTTTAACAATGAGCAGTTCTTC. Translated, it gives CASSFVSTGAFNNEQFF.

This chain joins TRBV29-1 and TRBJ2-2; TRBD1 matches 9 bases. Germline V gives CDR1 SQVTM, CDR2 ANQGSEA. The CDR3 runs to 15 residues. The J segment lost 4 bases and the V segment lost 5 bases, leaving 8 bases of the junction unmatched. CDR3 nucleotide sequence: TGCAGCGTTACGAAAGGGACAGGGACCACCGGGGAGCTGTTTTTT. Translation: CSVTKGTGTTGELFF.

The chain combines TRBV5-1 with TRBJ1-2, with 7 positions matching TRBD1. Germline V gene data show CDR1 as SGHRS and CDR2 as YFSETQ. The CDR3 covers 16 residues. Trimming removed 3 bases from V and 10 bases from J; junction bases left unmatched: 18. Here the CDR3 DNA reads TGCGCCAGCAGCTATGGGGGAACAGGGGCCCTTCGAGACTACACCTTC. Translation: CASSYGGTGALRDYTF.

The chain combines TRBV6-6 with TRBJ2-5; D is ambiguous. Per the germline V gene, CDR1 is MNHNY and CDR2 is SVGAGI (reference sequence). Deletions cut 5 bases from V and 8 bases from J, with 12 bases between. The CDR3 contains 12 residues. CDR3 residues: CASSGLSKTQYF. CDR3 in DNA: TGTGCCAGCAGTGGCCTATCGAAAACCCAGTACTTC.

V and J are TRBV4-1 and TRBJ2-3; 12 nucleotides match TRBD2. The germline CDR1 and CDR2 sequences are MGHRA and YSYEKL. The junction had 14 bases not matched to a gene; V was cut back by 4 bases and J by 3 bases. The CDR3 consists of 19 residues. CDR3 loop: CASSPSASGGARFTDTQYF. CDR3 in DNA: TGCGCCAGCAGCCCAAGCGCTAGCGGGGGGGCTCGATTTACAGATACGCAGTATTTT.

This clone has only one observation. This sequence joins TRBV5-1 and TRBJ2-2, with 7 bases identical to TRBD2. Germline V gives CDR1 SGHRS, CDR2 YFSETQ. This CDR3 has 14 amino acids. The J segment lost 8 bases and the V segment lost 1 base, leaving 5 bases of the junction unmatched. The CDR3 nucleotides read TGCGCCAGCAGCTTGTTGGCGGGAGCGGGGGAGCTGTTTTTT. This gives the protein CASSLLAGAGELFF.